The 21 T cell receptor beta chains below come from one sample, sequenced in a study of cytotoxic CD8 clonotypes in ibrutinib-treated CLL. Profiled with immunoSEQ multiplex PCR; TCRdb holds only in-frame clones, not every one. This sample has hundreds of thousands of clones, with 60% to 80% found just once. The material sequenced was PBMCs, taken after 12 months of ibrutinib treatment. The receptors stem from a human donor with chronic lymphocytic leukemia.

J is TRBJ1-2 and V is TRBV6-5; TRBD1 is a possible D gene (5 bases). The V gene lost 6 bases and the J gene lost 4 bases, with 15 bases spanning the gap. Per the germline V gene, CDR1 is MNHEY and CDR2 is SVGAGI. The CDR3 loop spans 14 amino acids. The CDR3 is CASRPGGDSYGYTF. The CDR3 region has the DNA TGTGCCAGCAGACCCGGGGGGGATTCCTATGGCTACACCTTC.

The V gene is TRBV18, the J gene TRBJ2-3; D call uncertain. V lost 0 bases and J 2 bases, leaving 0 bases between the germline ends. CDR1 and CDR2 (germline): KGHSH, LQKENI. The CDR3 has 12 amino acids. As DNA, the CDR3 is TGTGCCAGCTCACCACCCACAGATACGCAGTATTTT. This encodes CASSPPTDTQYF. Looking up the rest from reference TRBV18 and TRBJ2-3 gives the full variable domain: NAGVMQNPRHLVRRRGQEARLRCSPMKGHSHVYWYRQLPEEGLKFMVYLQKENIIDESGMPKERFSAEFPKEGPSILRIQQVVRGDSAAYFCASSPPTDTQYFGPGTRLTVL.

The gene calls are TRBV5-1 and TRBJ2-2, with 8 bases fitting TRBD1. Trimming took 0 bases from V and 6 from J; bases not matched to a gene: 1. This CDR3 spans 14 amino acids. Germline CDR1 SGHRS, CDR2 YFSETQ. The CDR3 region is CASSLVRGPGELFF. The DNA of the CDR3 is TGCGCCAGCAGCTTGGTCAGGGGGCCCGGGGAGCTGTTTTTT.

This clone was observed once. DNA for the CDR3: TGCAGCGTTGCACCTCTAGCGGGAGTCTACAATGAGCAGTTCTTC. Encoded protein: CSVAPLAGVYNEQFF. The chain employs TRBV29-1 and TRBJ2-1; TRBD2 matches 10 bases. CDR3 size: 15 residues. V trimming: 4 bases; J trimming: 3 bases; junction bases outside the gene matches: 6. Germline CDR1 and CDR2: SQVTM and ANQGSEA.

To note about this clone: One end of the junction fails to match germline, which may point to a read error. The chain recombines TRBV28 with TRBJ1-6; D call uncertain. CDR1 is MDHEN and CDR2 is SYDVKM in the germline V gene. The CDR3 contains 10 residues. The CDR3 here is CASSHSPLHF. The CDR3 coding sequence is TGTGCCAGCAGTCATTCCCCCCTCCACTTT.

V usage is TRBV29-1 and J usage is TRBJ1-1; D gene uncertain. Trimming removed 6 bases from V and 5 bases from J, with 10 bases in between. CDR1 is SQVTM and CDR2 is ANQGSEA in the germline V gene. The CDR3 is 11 residues long. CDR3 residues: CSVVESTEAFF. CDR3 nucleotide sequence: TGCAGCGTCGTTGAAAGTACTGAAGCTTTCTTT.

This clone was detected a few times. The chain joins TRBV5-4 to TRBJ2-7; no definite D call. This CDR3 spans 15 amino acids. Trimming took 0 bases from V and 0 from J, leaving 10 bases between them. Germline values: CDR1 SGHNT, CDR2 YYREEE (reference sequence). The CDR3 protein is CASSLGGPSSYEQYF. For the CDR3, the DNA is TGTGCCAGCAGCTTGGGGGGTCCCAGCTCCTACGAGCAGTACTTC.

This clone was detected only once. The CDR3 DNA reads as TGCGCCAGCAGCCAAGCCCGAGTGGAAAAACTGTTTTTT. Its translation is CASSQARVEKLFF. The J gene is TRBJ1-4, the V gene TRBV4-1; the D is unclear. CDR3 length: 13 residues. The V and J ends lost 1 base and 8 bases respectively, with 8 bases between them. Germline CDR1 and CDR2: MGHRA and YSYEKL.

This clone appeared a few times. This sequence joins TRBV7-6 and TRBJ1-2; TRBD1 is a possible D gene (5 bases). The V end was cut by 5 bases, the J end by 4 bases, with 23 bases between. The germline V gene has CDR1 SGHVS and CDR2 FNYEAQ. The CDR3 has 17 residues. CDR3 residues: CASSPGLFPWGSYGYTF. CDR3 bases: TGTGCCAGCAGCCCCGGACTGTTTCCCTGGGGGAGCTATGGCTACACCTTC.

The gene calls are TRBV30 and TRBJ2-7; weak D call: TRBD1 (5 bases). The germline V gene has CDR1 GTSNPN and CDR2 SVGIG (reference sequence). V was cut by 0 bases and J by 3 bases, with 12 bases left in between. The CDR3 has 14 residues. This CDR3 is CAWSVRGRDYEQYF. CDR3 coding DNA: TGTGCCTGGAGTGTAAGGGGCCGAGACTACGAGCAGTACTTC.

This chain connects TRBV18 to TRBJ2-5, with a tentative D call TRBD1 (5 bases). V shed 3 bases and J shed 4 bases, with 15 bases lying between them. The CDR3 totals 15 residues. Per the germline V gene, CDR1 is KGHSH and CDR2 is LQKENI. The CDR3 protein is CASSPRQGAGETQYF. The CDR3 DNA reads as TGTGCCAGCTCACCTAGACAAGGGGCCGGAGAGACCCAGTACTTC. The full variable domain, rest sourced from reference TRBV18 and TRBJ2-5, is NAGVMQNPRHLVRRRGQEARLRCSPMKGHSHVYWYRQLPEEGLKFMVYLQKENIIDESGMPKERFSAEFPKEGPSILRIQQVVRGDSAAYFCASSPRQGAGETQYFGPGTRLLVL.

To note about this clone: Compared with germline, one end of the junction differs, possibly owing to a read error. This sequence joins TRBV4-1 and TRBJ2-3; D might be TRBD2 (6 bases). The germline V gene has CDR1 MGHRA and CDR2 YSYEKL. The CDR3 runs 15 residues. Here the CDR3 reads CASTQSGLFTDTQYF. Here the CDR3 DNA reads TGCGCCAGCACCCAATCGGGACTCTTCACAGATACGCAGTATTTT.

The V gene is TRBV6-4, the J gene TRBJ2-1; D may be TRBD1 (6 bases). The CDR3 runs 14 residues. V lost 6 bases to trimming and J lost 2 bases, with 11 bases between them. Germline V lookup: CDR1 MRHNA, CDR2 SNTAGT. This CDR3 reads CASSPRDTYNEQFF. The CDR3 DNA sequence: TGTGCCAGCAGCCCCAGGGACACCTACAATGAGCAGTTCTTC.

V and J are TRBV11-2 and TRBJ2-3; D is unclear. This CDR3 is built from 14 residues. In germline, CDR1 is SGHAT, CDR2 FQNNGV. The germline V and J ends were trimmed by 0 bases and 2 bases, with 6 bases remaining between them. The CDR3 nucleotides are TGTGCCAGCAGCTTAGAGCTGTTCACAGATACGCAGTATTTT. It specifies CASSLELFTDTQYF.

This chain links TRBV27 with TRBJ1-4; possibly TRBD1 for D (6 bases). Germline V gene sequence: CDR1 MNHEY, CDR2 SMNVEV (reference sequence). V lost 5 bases and J 0 bases, leaving 19 bases between the germline ends. The CDR3 loop spans 18 amino acids. CDR3 sequence reads: CASSPATGPFATNEKLFF. Written as DNA, the CDR3 is TGTGCCAGCAGTCCCGCGACAGGCCCCTTTGCAACTAATGAAAAACTGTTTTTT.

CDR3 DNA: TGTGCCAGTATAGACGGGACAGGGGTGAACGAGCAGTACTTC. Translation: CASIDGTGVNEQYF. The V and J genes are TRBV28 and TRBJ2-7, with 10 bases identical to TRBD1. Per germline, CDR1 MDHEN and CDR2 SYDVKM. The length of the CDR3 is 14 residues. V was clipped by 9 bases and J by 5 bases; unmatched bases: 10.

The chain recombines TRBV5-6 with TRBJ1-5; 8 positions agree with TRBD1. The ends lost 4 bases at V and 4 bases at J; junction bases unmatched: 4. CDR3 length: 14 residues. From germline, CDR1 is SGHDT and CDR2 YYEEEE. The CDR3 DNA is TGTGCCAGCAGCACAGGACAGGGTAATCAGCCCCAGCATTTT. Protein: CASSTGQGNQPQHF.

The table lists this clone with a few counts. J is TRBJ2-2 and V is TRBV10-3, with 7 bases that match TRBD1. J was trimmed by 3 bases and V by 3 bases; bases with no gene match: 16. Germline-derived CDR1 and CDR2 are ENHRY and SYGVKD. The CDR3 has 19 amino acids. CDR3 loop: CAISDRSLYRGKDTGELFF. DNA of the CDR3: TGTGCCATCAGTGACCGTTCCCTATACAGGGGAAAGGACACCGGGGAGCTGTTTTTT.

V and J are TRBV5-1 and TRBJ1-2; D is uncertain. The CDR3 is 14 amino acids. Trimming took 4 bases from V and 1 from J, leaving 11 bases between them. Germline V lookup: CDR1 SGHRS, CDR2 YFSETQ. The CDR3 is CASSVSPDNYGYTF. The CDR3, as DNA: TGCGCCAGCAGCGTAAGTCCGGATAACTATGGCTACACCTTC.

CDR3 coding DNA: TGTGCCAGCAGTTTAATGGGGGGACACCGTACCGGGGAGCTGTTTTTT. Protein product: CASSLMGGHRTGELFF. The genes are TRBV27 and TRBJ2-2; D may be TRBD1 or TRBD2 (6 bases each). Trimming took 2 bases from V and 5 from J, leaving 15 bases between them. This CDR3 spans 16 amino acids. Germline CDR1 is MNHEY and CDR2 is SMNVEV (reference sequence).

CDR3 coding DNA: TGCGCCAGCAGCCAAGATGGGCGACGGCAGTACTTC. Protein sequence: CASSQDGRRQYF. The chain has TRBV4-1 and TRBJ2-7; no firm D call. CDR3 length equals 12 residues. Trimming cost V 0 bases and J 9 bases, with 9 bases left between them. The V gene's germline CDR1 is MGHRA and CDR2 YSYEKL.